The 28 T cell receptor beta chains below were found in one sample sequenced in a study of identical twins. Each CDR3 protein is one row after TCRdb ran MiXCR on the 5' RACE reads. The table has 690,000 or so distinct CDR3 sequences, 6% to 6.5% seen once; the top ten hold 1.5% to 2%. The sequenced material came from naive T cells sorted from blood. The receptor source for this set is a man aged 18 to 29 in good health.

The chain couples TRBV3-1 to TRBJ2-3; 11 nucleotides line up with TRBD2. V was clipped by 0 bases and J by 9 bases; unmatched bases: 5. There are 15 residues in the CDR3. In germline, CDR1 is LGHDT, CDR2 YNNKEL (reference sequence). Here the CDR3 DNA reads TGTGCCAGCAGCCAAGATATACTAGCGGGAGAAACGCAGTATTTT. This encodes CASSQDILAGETQYF.

This clonotype occurred a few times. The V call is TRBV7-9, the J call TRBJ1-4, with D unresolved. V dropped 5 bases and J dropped 4 bases, with 11 bases sitting between them. This CDR3 comprises 14 residues. Per the germline V gene, CDR1 is SEHNR and CDR2 is FQNEAQ (reference sequence). The CDR3 reads CASSAILNNEKLFF. CDR3 DNA: TGTGCCAGCAGCGCGATACTGAATAATGAAAAACTGTTTTTT.

This clonotype was seen repeatedly, ten times or more. The chain has TRBV5-5 and TRBJ2-3; D may be TRBD1 (6 bases). CDR3 length: 15 amino acids. In germline, CDR1 is SGHKS, CDR2 YYEKEE (reference sequence). With 3 bases removed from V and 1 base from J, the gap between germline ends came to 12 bases. CDR3 nucleotides: TGTGCCAGCAGCTCAGTCAGGGGTGGCACAGATACGCAGTATTTT. Translation: CASSSVRGGTDTQYF.

The chain has TRBV7-2 and TRBJ2-7; D possibly corresponds to TRBD1 (6 bases). Germline V gives CDR1 SGHTA, CDR2 FQGNSA. Trimming took 5 bases from V and 1 from J, leaving 12 bases between them. This CDR3 region has 14 residues. For the CDR3, the DNA is TGTGCCAGCAGCCCCCAGACAGGTTCCTACGAGCAGTACTTC. Translating it yields CASSPQTGSYEQYF.

This clonotype was seen at least ten times. The chain couples TRBV15 to TRBJ2-1; D is unresolved. The CDR3 is made up of 14 amino acids. V shed 0 bases and J shed 7 bases, with 10 bases lying between them. The germline gives CDR1 LNHNV, CDR2 YYDKDF (reference sequence). The CDR3 coding sequence is TGTGCCACCAGCAGAGATCCGTCCGGGAATGAGCAGTTCTTC. Translation: CATSRDPSGNEQFF.

This clonotype has only a few counts. The V and J genes are TRBV12-3 or TRBV12-4 and TRBJ1-1; TRBD1 matches 7 bases. V was pared by 7 bases and J by 6 bases, with 5 bases of the junction left unmatched. The CDR3 sequence is 12 residues long. The CDR3 sequence is CASNKDRAEAFF. In nucleotides, the CDR3 is TGTGCCAGCAATAAAGACAGGGCTGAAGCTTTCTTT.

The V call is TRBV5-1, the J call TRBJ2-1; 10 positions match TRBD1. The V gene end was trimmed by 0 bases and the J gene end by 1 base; junction bases not matched to a gene: 10. This CDR3 comprises 19 residues. Germline V gene lookup returns CDR1 SGHRS and CDR2 YFSETQ. CDR3 loop: CASSLASGDRGLSYNEQFF. The CDR3, as DNA: TGCGCCAGCAGCTTGGCCAGTGGAGACAGGGGGCTATCCTACAATGAGCAGTTCTTC.

This clonotype showed up just a few times. This chain links TRBV24-1 with TRBJ2-1; D may be TRBD1 (5 bases). CDR1 KGHDR and CDR2 SFDVKD come from the germline V gene. This CDR3 comprises 14 residues. Trimming took off 0 bases at V and 10 bases at J, with 12 bases between the two ends. The CDR3 nucleotides read TGTGCCACCAGTGATTTGCGAGCAGGGTACGAGCAGTTCTTC. It translates to CATSDLRAGYEQFF.

The genes are TRBV11-2 and TRBJ1-1; D unclear. The V and J ends lost 0 bases and 0 bases respectively, with 17 bases between them. CDR1 SGHAT and CDR2 FQNNGV come from the germline V gene. The CDR3 has 18 residues. This chain's CDR3 is CASSLEAQWRYMNTEAFF. The CDR3 DNA reads as TGTGCCAGCAGCTTAGAGGCTCAGTGGCGATACATGAACACTGAAGCTTTCTTT.

This clonotype was seen a few times. The rearrangement joins TRBV28 to TRBJ2-7; TRBD1 matches 7 bases. V dropped 6 bases and J dropped 3; count of bases not matched to a gene: 5. The CDR3 length is 13 residues. Germline-derived CDR1 and CDR2 are MDHEN and SYDVKM. In DNA form, the CDR3 reads TGTGCCAGCAGACCGGGACAGATCTACGAGCAGTACTTC. Translation: CASRPGQIYEQYF.

The V and J genes are TRBV5-1 and TRBJ2-3; unclear D gene. V lost 6 bases to trimming and J lost 2 bases, with 10 bases between them. Germline-derived CDR1 and CDR2 are SGHRS and YFSETQ. This CDR3 has 13 amino acids. The CDR3: CASIGPNTDTQYF. CDR3 in DNA: TGCGCCAGCATTGGGCCCAACACAGATACGCAGTATTTT.

V usage is TRBV12-3 or TRBV12-4 and J usage is TRBJ1-1; possibly TRBD1 for D (6 bases). The CDR3 is 14 residues long. V was trimmed by 6 bases and J by 0 bases, leaving 11 bases between them. CDR3 loop: CASSTGLMNTEAFF. The CDR3 DNA reads TGTGCCAGCAGCACAGGGTTAATGAACACTGAAGCTTTCTTT.

V and J are TRBV3-1 and TRBJ2-3; 7 nucleotides agree with TRBD2. The J segment lost 11 bases and the V segment lost 1 base, leaving 6 bases of the junction unmatched. The germline V gene has CDR1 LGHDT and CDR2 YNNKEL (reference sequence). The CDR3 runs 13 residues. CDR3 amino acids: CASSQGGPGGQYF. In DNA form, the CDR3 reads TGTGCCAGCAGCCAAGGCGGACCGGGGGGGCAGTATTTT.

The table lists this clonotype with many counts. The chain recombines TRBV5-1 with TRBJ2-1; unclear D gene. Germline V gene lookup returns CDR1 SGHRS and CDR2 YFSETQ. Trimming removed 4 bases from V and 5 bases from J, with 7 bases in between. The CDR3 spans 12 residues. CDR3 residues: CASSGPNNEQFF. For the CDR3, the DNA is TGCGCCAGCAGCGGCCCTAACAATGAGCAGTTCTTC.

This clonotype was seen at least ten times. The rearrangement joins TRBV29-1 to TRBJ1-2, with D unclear. V was cut by 4 bases and J by 0 bases, with 15 bases left in between. The CDR3 is made up of 15 amino acids. Germline V CDR1 and CDR2: SQVTM, ANQGSEA. CDR3 sequence reads: CSVGSEFSTNYGYTF. The DNA for the CDR3 is TGCAGCGTTGGCTCAGAATTCTCCACTAACTATGGCTACACCTTC.

This clonotype was recorded at least ten times. V and J are TRBV18 and TRBJ2-5, with D tentatively TRBD2 (5 bases). V lost 0 bases, J lost 2 bases, and 10 bases lay in between. This CDR3 contains 15 residues. Germline assignment: CDR1 KGHSH and CDR2 LQKENI. The CDR3 region is CASSPPNPGQETQYF. As DNA, the CDR3 is TGTGCCAGCTCACCACCGAATCCGGGGCAAGAGACCCAGTACTTC.

This clonotype turned up a few times. J is TRBJ2-1 and V is TRBV12-3 or TRBV12-4; D is unresolved. Trimming shortened V by 5 bases and J by 3 bases, and 17 bases separated the two germline ends. The CDR3 spans 16 residues. The CDR3 DNA sequence: TGTGCCAGCAGTAGACAAACTCCGGTCAACTACAATGAGCAGTTCTTC. It specifies CASSRQTPVNYNEQFF.

V usage is TRBV7-9 and J usage is TRBJ2-7; D may correspond to TRBD1 or TRBD2 (5 bases each). The CDR3 is 12 residues long. Trimming stripped 1 base from V and 5 bases from J, with 6 bases between. Germline lookup yields CDR1 SEHNR and CDR2 FQNEAQ (reference sequence). DNA for the CDR3: TGTGCCAGCAGCTTAGGAGGGGACGAGCAGTACGTC. Its protein product is CASSLGGDEQYV.

This clonotype was picked up many times. The chain recombines TRBV23-1 with TRBJ2-1, with TRBD2 identical over 10 bases. TRBV23-1 is labeled an ORF, and its function is uncertain. CDR3 length equals 17 residues. V lost 0 bases to trimming and J lost 0 bases; unmatched junction nucleotides: 2. The CDR3 reads CASSQSPSGSSYNEQFF. The CDR3, as DNA: TGCGCCAGCAGTCAATCGCCTAGCGGGAGCTCCTACAATGAGCAGTTCTTC.

The chain combines TRBV6-2 or TRBV6-3 with TRBJ2-7; 8 positions match TRBD1. Germline V CDR1 and CDR2: MNHEY, SVGEGT. V shed 4 bases, J shed 6 bases, and the junction held 5 bases outside the gene matches. The CDR3 is 13 amino acids. The chain's CDR3 is CASSLAQGVEQYV. For the CDR3, the DNA is TGTGCCAGCAGTTTAGCACAGGGGGTCGAGCAGTACGTC.

This clonotype was seen many times. V gene TRBV7-9 combines with J gene TRBJ2-1, with 7 bases fitting TRBD2. Germline assignment: CDR1 SEHNR and CDR2 FQNEAQ (reference sequence). V lost 5 bases and J lost 5; bases outside the gene matches: 3. The CDR3 is 13 residues long. The CDR3 is CASSNGTNNEQFF. CDR3 coding DNA: TGTGCCAGCAGCAACGGGACTAACAATGAGCAGTTCTTC.

The table lists this clonotype with a few counts. This chain connects TRBV28 to TRBJ1-3; D uncertain. The V and J ends lost 5 bases and 0 bases respectively, with 14 bases between them. Germline V gene sequence: CDR1 MDHEN, CDR2 SYDVKM. The CDR3 is 16 amino acids. The CDR3 spells CASSVNLFSSGNTIYF. CDR3 sequence (DNA): TGTGCCAGCAGTGTCAACCTTTTTTCCTCTGGAAACACCATATATTTT.

This clonotype was recorded at least ten times. This chain joins TRBV5-1 and TRBJ2-3; possible D gene TRBD2, 6 bases. CDR1 SGHRS and CDR2 YFSETQ come from the germline V gene. Trimming took 0 bases from V and 3 from J, leaving 23 bases between them. The CDR3 loop spans 19 amino acids. The CDR3 protein is CASSLAQLLVGSGTDTQYF. The CDR3 coding sequence is TGCGCCAGCAGCTTGGCCCAGCTTTTAGTCGGGAGTGGTACAGATACGCAGTATTTT.

This clonotype was seen a handful of times. The V gene is TRBV7-7, the J gene TRBJ2-1, with 7 bases fitting TRBD1. CDR3 length: 17 amino acids. Germline CDR1 SSHAT, CDR2 FNYEAQ (reference sequence). The junction had 22 bases not matched to a gene; V was cut back by 5 bases and J by 12 bases. The chain's CDR3 is CASSPGLRGRSGTGQFF. The CDR3 DNA is TGTGCCAGCAGCCCTGGGCTGAGGGGGCGCTCGGGGACGGGGCAGTTCTTC.

This rearrangement joins TRBV12-3 or TRBV12-4 to TRBJ2-7; 13 bases agree with TRBD2. The length of the CDR3 is 15 residues. The ends lost 3 bases at V and 5 bases at J; junction bases unmatched: 4. The CDR3 loop is CASSLGLAGRDEQYF. Here the CDR3 DNA reads TGTGCCAGCAGTTTGGGACTAGCGGGAAGGGACGAGCAGTACTTC.

This clonotype has ten or more counts. The gene calls are TRBV7-9 and TRBJ2-5; D call uncertain. There are 12 residues in the CDR3. Germline V gives CDR1 SEHNR, CDR2 FQNEAQ (reference sequence). Between the trimmed V and J ends, which lost 8 bases and 4 bases, there was a span of 11 bases. The CDR3 here is CASGKGRETQYF. The CDR3 DNA is TGTGCCAGCGGTAAAGGGCGAGAGACCCAGTACTTC.

This clonotype was counted ten times or more. The chain employs TRBV24-1 and TRBJ2-1; no firm D call. V dropped 4 bases and J dropped 10 bases, with 13 bases sitting between them. There are 13 residues in the CDR3. The germline gives CDR1 KGHDR, CDR2 SFDVKD. CDR3 DNA: TGTGCCACCAGTGAGGTGGTAGCCGAGGAGCAGTTCTTC. This sequence encodes CATSEVVAEEQFF.

The table lists this clonotype with many counts. The chain carries TRBV4-2 and TRBJ1-2; D is unclear. CDR3 length equals 13 residues. Trimming removed 4 bases from V and 3 bases from J, with 9 bases in between. From germline, CDR1 is LGHNA and CDR2 YNFKEQ. CDR3 in DNA: TGTGCCAGCAGCCTAAATTGGGACTATGGCTACACCTTC. Protein sequence: CASSLNWDYGYTF.